Each of the 27 T cell receptor beta chains below was sequenced from the same sample in a study of blood T cells in healthy people across ages. The second PCR ran roughly 6 to 11 cycles with a sample-barcoded 5' primer and J-beta primers. TCRdb ran MiXCR on the 5' RACE reads and lists one entry per CDR3 protein. The top ten clones hold around 15% of a sample with 870,000 or so distinct CDR3 sequences, 25% to 35% of them seen once. Sequencing was performed on blood. Receptors originate from a woman older than 75 in good health.

The chain links TRBV12-5 to TRBJ1-1; D remains ambiguous. The germline V gene has CDR1 LGHNT and CDR2 FRNRAP. The V gene lost 0 bases and the J gene lost 1 base, with 6 bases spanning the gap. This CDR3 spans 14 amino acids. The CDR3 loop is CASGLVDGNTEAFF. As DNA, the CDR3 is TGTGCTAGTGGTTTGGTGGACGGGAACACTGAAGCTTTCTTT.

The J gene is TRBJ1-6, the V gene TRBV7-9; 7 positions match TRBD1. CDR1 and CDR2 (germline): SEHNR, FQNEAQ (reference sequence). V was clipped by 2 bases and J by 11 bases; unmatched bases: 9. The CDR3 loop spans 15 amino acids. In DNA form, the CDR3 reads TGTGCCAGCAGCTTAAGGTTACAGGGGAATCCACCCCTCCACTTT. Translation: CASSLRLQGNPPLHF.

This clonotype has only a few counts. V is TRBV6-2 or TRBV6-3 and J is TRBJ1-1; TRBD1 matches 10 bases. Germline V gives CDR1 MNHEY, CDR2 SVGEGT. CDR3 length: 16 amino acids. V trimming: 7 bases; J trimming: 1 base; junction bases outside the gene matches: 9. The CDR3 reads CASIKTGGTRNTEAFF. The CDR3 nucleotides are TGTGCCAGCATAAAGACAGGGGGCACTAGGAACACTGAAGCTTTCTTT.

Of note for this clonotype: With a much larger clone just one base away, this may be a read error. This sequence joins TRBV9 and TRBJ2-1, with 9 bases lining up with TRBD2. In germline, CDR1 is SGDLS, CDR2 YYNGEE. The CDR3 contains 16 residues. This CDR3 is CASSVDARGGPYEQCF. CDR3 DNA sequence: TGTGCCAGCAGCGTAGATGCGCGGGGGGGCCCTTATGAGCAGTGCTTC.

As regards this clonotype: A clone one base away is much larger, so this may be a read error. The chain couples TRBV12-3 or TRBV12-4 to TRBJ2-7, with TRBD2 identical over 7 bases. The CDR3 extends over 17 amino acids. With 8 bases clipped from V and 7 bases from J, the junction kept 23 bases outside the gene matches. As DNA, the CDR3 is TGTGCCAGCGAACGTAGAAGCGGGGCTAGCTCCTACAATGAGCAGTACTTC. Translated, it gives CASERRSGASSYNEQYF.

Points on this clonotype: The junction shows a germline mismatch at one end, possibly a read error. The chain links TRBV6-5 to TRBJ2-6, with D possibly called TRBD1 or TRBD2 (5 bases each). Germline V gene data show CDR1 as MNHEY and CDR2 as SVGAGI. The CDR3 consists of 16 residues. DNA of the CDR3: TGTGCCAGCAGGCCCCCCGGGGTCTCTGGGGCCAACGTCCGGACTTTC. This encodes CASRPPGVSGANVRTF.

This clonotype was counted only a few times. The chain recombines TRBV11-2 with TRBJ1-1, with D maybe TRBD1 (5 bases). V was clipped by 7 bases and J by 7 bases, with 16 bases between them. The CDR3 has 13 residues. The germline gives CDR1 SGHAT, CDR2 FQNNGV. The CDR3 loop reads CASMGLRRIEAFF. CDR3 bases: TGTGCCAGCATGGGACTTCGGAGGATTGAAGCTTTCTTT.

This clonotype was recorded many times. This chain uses TRBV11-2 with TRBJ2-1, with 7 nucleotides matching TRBD2. Looked up from germline, CDR1 is SGHAT and CDR2 is FQNNGV. The trim removed 1 base at V and 6 bases at J, leaving 3 bases unmatched. CDR3 length equals 14 residues. The DNA of the CDR3 is TGTGCCAGCAGCTTAGTCCGGGGGGTCAATGAGCAGTTCTTC. This sequence encodes CASSLVRGVNEQFF.

In its sample, this clonotype was seen many times. The chain carries TRBV20-1 and TRBJ2-7; 11 nucleotides agree with TRBD1. The CDR3 is 13 residues long. With 3 bases clipped from V and 6 bases from J, the junction kept 4 bases outside the gene matches. In germline, CDR1 is DFQATT, CDR2 SNEGSKA (reference sequence). The CDR3 loop reads CSARDRGLGEQYF. The CDR3 nucleotides are TGCAGTGCTAGGGACAGGGGGCTGGGCGAGCAGTACTTC.

This clonotype was counted only a few times. The V call is TRBV2, the J call TRBJ2-5, with a weak D call TRBD1 (5 bases). V was clipped by 8 bases and J by 2 bases, with 9 bases between them. There are 12 residues in the CDR3. The germline CDR1 and CDR2 sequences are SNHLY and FYNNEI. Here the CDR3 DNA reads TGTGCCAGCGCTGACAGACAAGAGACCCAGTACTTC. It is translated as CASADRQETQYF.

The chain has TRBV30 and TRBJ2-3; 13 bases are shared with TRBD2. This CDR3 has 16 residues. Germline V lookup: CDR1 GTSNPN, CDR2 SVGIG (reference sequence). In DNA, the CDR3 is TGTGCTCCTACTAGCGGGGGGGCCCGAGTAACAGATACGCAGTATTTT. It codes for CAPTSGGARVTDTQYF.

This chain joins TRBV16 and TRBJ1-2; no reliable D call. The CDR3 is 15 residues long. CDR1 and CDR2 from the germline V gene are KGHSY and FQNENV. Between the trimmed V and J ends, which lost 4 bases and 0 bases, there was a span of 12 bases. The CDR3 here is CASSRPPASNYGYTF. In DNA, the CDR3 is TGTGCCAGCAGCCGCCCCCCGGCTTCTAACTATGGCTACACCTTC.

The chain is built from TRBV5-5 and TRBJ2-1; D is perhaps TRBD2 (5 bases). The CDR3 has 12 residues. Germline V gene sequence: CDR1 SGHKS, CDR2 YYEKEE (reference sequence). The V end was cut by 10 bases, the J end by 9 bases, with 17 bases between. In DNA form, the CDR3 reads TGTGCCTCGACCCACGAGGGCTTTGAGCAGTTCTTC. Translated, it gives CASTHEGFEQFF.

This chain links TRBV2 with TRBJ2-5, with 10 bases that match TRBD1. The trim removed 6 bases at V and 11 bases at J, leaving 9 bases unmatched. The CDR3 is 13 residues long. CDR1 and CDR2 (germline): SNHLY, FYNNEI. CDR3 protein: CASRGDRGESQYF. The CDR3 nucleotides read TGTGCCAGCAGGGGGGACAGGGGAGAATCGCAGTACTTC.

This clonotype was recorded at least ten times. V and J are TRBV11-2 and TRBJ2-5; tentative D call: TRBD2 (5 bases). The CDR3 consists of 15 residues. Trimming took off 1 base at V and 2 bases at J, with 11 bases between the two ends. From germline, CDR1 is SGHAT and CDR2 FQNNGV. CDR3: CASSLVAGWQETQYF. In nucleotides, the CDR3 is TGTGCCAGCAGCTTAGTGGCGGGTTGGCAAGAGACCCAGTACTTC.

This clonotype was detected a few times. This may stem from a read error, because a much larger clone lies one nucleotide away. The genes are TRBV20-1 and TRBJ2-7; D not resolved. The CDR3 has 13 residues. The V end lost 3 bases, the J end lost 3 bases, and 12 bases lay between the germline ends. Germline V gene lookup returns CDR1 DFQATT and CDR2 SNEGSKA (reference sequence). The CDR3 is CSASSQERYEQYF. The CDR3, as DNA: TGCAGTGCTAGTAGTCAAGAACGCTACGAGCAGTACTTC.

The chain uses TRBV9 and TRBJ2-2; no definite D call. Per the germline V gene, CDR1 is SGDLS and CDR2 is YYNGEE. The CDR3 has 15 residues. V was shortened by 0 bases and J by 0 bases, with 6 bases between the two germline ends. This CDR3 reads CASSVGSANTGELFF. The CDR3 bases are TGTGCCAGCAGCGTAGGGAGCGCGAACACCGGGGAGCTGTTTTTT.

The CDR3 bases are TGTGCCAGCAGCTCGGACAGGGCGCCCCACGAGCAGTACTTC. Amino acid sequence: CASSSDRAPHEQYF. The rearrangement links TRBV11-2 to TRBJ2-7, with TRBD1 matching over 8 bases. The CDR3 loop spans 14 amino acids. Germline assignment: CDR1 SGHAT and CDR2 FQNNGV. V gave up 4 bases and J gave up 5 bases; unmatched junction bases: 7.

V is TRBV30 and J is TRBJ2-3, with D uncertain. Germline V CDR1 and CDR2: GTSNPN, SVGIG (reference sequence). Between the trimmed V and J ends, which lost 5 bases and 6 bases, there was a span of 9 bases. This CDR3 spans 11 amino acids. In nucleotides, the CDR3 is TGTGCCTGGGGTAGTAAGGATACGCAGTATTTT. This gives the protein CAWGSKDTQYF.

Remarks on this clonotype: A much larger clone is a single base away; this may be a read error. V gene TRBV12-3 or TRBV12-4 combines with J gene TRBJ2-7; D unclear. V was pared by 6 bases and J by 5 bases, with 14 bases between. The CDR3 contains 13 residues. The CDR3 loop is CASRIGYLDEQYF. CDR3 bases: TGTGCCAGCAGGATAGGGTATTTGGACGAGCAGTACTTC.

This clonotype was counted many times. This chain connects TRBV6-2 or TRBV6-3 to TRBJ2-3; tentative D call: TRBD1 (5 bases). In germline, CDR1 is MNHEY, CDR2 SVGEGT. The CDR3 contains 12 residues. Trimming stripped 2 bases from V and 8 bases from J, with 8 bases between. The DNA for the CDR3 is TGTGCCAGCAGTTACGGGGCTGCTACGCAGTATTTT. This encodes CASSYGAATQYF.

This clonotype was seen many times. The rearrangement links TRBV9 to TRBJ2-3; D possibly corresponds to TRBD1 (6 bases). V was trimmed by 3 bases and J by 1 base, leaving 12 bases between them. The CDR3 runs to 15 residues. The germline V gene has CDR1 SGDLS and CDR2 YYNGEE. The CDR3 sequence is CASSGGHLGTDTQYF. The DNA of the CDR3 is TGTGCCAGCAGCGGGGGACATCTAGGCACAGATACGCAGTATTTT.

This clonotype was recorded a few times. Possible read error: a much larger clone is one base away. V usage is TRBV29-1 and J usage is TRBJ2-3, with 11 bases lining up with TRBD2. The J segment lost 5 bases and the V segment lost 5 bases, leaving 6 bases of the junction unmatched. The germline gives CDR1 SQVTM, CDR2 ANQGSEA. This CDR3 is 14 amino acids long. CDR3 residues: CSVKSSGGRDTQYF. CDR3 sequence (DNA): TGCAGCGTTAAGTCTAGCGGGGGGAGAGATACGCAGTATTTT.

The chain is built from TRBV15 and TRBJ1-2; no clear D. The CDR3 length is 12 residues. The ends were cut back, 0 bases at V and 6 bases at J, with 5 bases in the middle. Looked up from germline, CDR1 is LNHNV and CDR2 is YYDKDF (reference sequence). The CDR3 sequence: CATSRDTDGYTF. CDR3 DNA: TGTGCCACCAGCAGAGACACAGATGGCTACACCTTC.

This clonotype was seen a few times. This chain connects TRBV14 to TRBJ2-2; possibly TRBD2 for D (5 bases). CDR3 size: 17 residues. Germline loops: CDR1 SGHDN, CDR2 FVKESK. V was shortened by 4 bases and J by 7 bases, with 22 bases between the two germline ends. The CDR3 loop is CASSPSRMAGVNGELFF. DNA of the CDR3: TGTGCCAGCAGCCCAAGTCGTATGGCCGGGGTCAACGGGGAGCTGTTTTTT.

This clonotype was observed many times. V and J are TRBV20-1 and TRBJ1-2, with no clear D. The V gene lost 3 bases and the J gene lost 1 base, with 9 bases spanning the gap. Germline V gene lookup returns CDR1 DFQATT and CDR2 SNEGSKA (reference sequence). This CDR3 has 13 amino acids. CDR3 DNA: TGCAGTGCTAGGGTTGGGGTTAACTATGGCTACACCTTC. This encodes CSARVGVNYGYTF.

The CDR3 region is CSVRGLKGRSTDTQYF. Here the CDR3 DNA reads TGCAGCGTTAGGGGATTGAAGGGGCGGAGCACAGATACGCAGTATTTT. The genes are TRBV29-1 and TRBJ2-3; tentative D call: TRBD1 (5 bases). Germline assignment: CDR1 SQVTM and CDR2 ANQGSEA. The length of the CDR3 is 16 residues. With 5 bases removed from V and 0 bases from J, the gap between germline ends came to 18 bases.